The T cell receptor beta chain under discussion was sequenced for a study of T cell repertoires in cytomegalovirus infection. Study background: HLA-B-restricted CMV epitopes that are well studied, plus recently identified HLA-C-restricted ones, were used by the study. In public TCR beta signatures, there were indications of both CMV infection and matching HLA type.

TCRdb ran MiXCR on the reads and lists one entry per CDR3 protein. The table has about a million distinct CDR3 sequences, about a third seen once. Only a few counts were recorded for this clonotype. The antigen is unknown. The CDR3 consists of 11 residues. CDR1 MNHEY and CDR2 SMNVEV come from the germline V gene (reference sequence). Trimming cost V 6 bases and J 7 bases, with 8 bases left between them. General observations from the study: In two of eight donors, the top clonotype was HLA-C-restricted CMV-specific. Using cumulative public TCR beta family frequency, the authors identified those who carried CMV together with the relevant HLA.

The sequence derives from a human donor in good health (CMV status not recorded). Some clones in this sample may be carry-over from other donors' samples. The chain is built from TRBV27 and TRBJ2-3; maybe TRBD1 (5 bases). Sequencing was performed on cultured CD8+ T cells from PBMCs, taken from culture after CMV antigen stimulation. In DNA form, the CDR3 reads TGTGCCAGCAGCCAGGGATATACGCAGTATTTT. Encoded protein: CASSQGYTQYF.